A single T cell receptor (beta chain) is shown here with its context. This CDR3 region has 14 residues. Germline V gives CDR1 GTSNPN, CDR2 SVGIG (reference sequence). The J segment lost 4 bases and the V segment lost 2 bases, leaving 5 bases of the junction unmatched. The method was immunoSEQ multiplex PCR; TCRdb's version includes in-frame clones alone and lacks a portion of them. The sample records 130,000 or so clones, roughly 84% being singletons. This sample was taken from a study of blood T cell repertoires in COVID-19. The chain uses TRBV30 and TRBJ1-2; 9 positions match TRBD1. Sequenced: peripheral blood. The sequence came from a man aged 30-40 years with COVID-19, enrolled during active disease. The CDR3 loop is CAWSRTGAGYGYTF. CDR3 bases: TGTGCCTGGAGTCGGACAGGGGCTGGCTATGGCTACACCTTC. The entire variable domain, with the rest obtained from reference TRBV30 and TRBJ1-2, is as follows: SQTIHQWPATLVQPVGSPLSLECTVEGTSNPNLYWYRQAAGRGLQLLFYSVGIGQISSEVPQNLSASRPQDRQFILSSKKLLLSDSGFYLCAWSRTGAGYGYTFGSGTRLTVV.